The rows below give T cell receptor beta chains drawn from one sample of a study. Using its own MiXCR run on the 5' RACE reads, TCRdb lists one record per CDR3 protein. The data contain about 59,000 distinct CDR3 sequences, less than 25% of them seen just once; the ten biggest clones take up roughly 3.2%. Sequenced: tumor-infiltrating Tregs sorted from the breast tumor. The receptors derive from a female donor with breast cancer. CDR3s include the opening cysteine and the closing phenylalanine or tryptophan. The D gene is left open where the match is weak. A row's size may be missing; if present it is once, few, many or a size class.

CDR3 DNA: TGTGCCAGCAACTCAAGACAGGCTAATGAAAAACTGTTTTTT
CDR3 protein: CASNSRQANEKLFF
J gene: TRBJ1-4
D gene: NA
clone size: NA
V gene: TRBV7-9

CDR3 DNA: TGTGCCAGCAGTTACTCGAGGACTAGCGGAACCTCCACAGATACGCAGTATTTT
CDR3 protein: CASSYSRTSGTSTDTQYF
J gene: TRBJ2-3
D gene: TRBD2
clone size: NA
V gene: TRBV6-6

CDR3 DNA: TGTGCCAGAAGCATACCGGGAAAGGGGTTTTTGGGAGCTTCACCCCTCCACTTT
CDR3 protein: CARSIPGKGFLGASPLHF
J gene: TRBJ1-6
D gene: NA
clone size: NA
V gene: TRBV5-3

CDR3 DNA: TGCGCCAGCAGCCAAGTCAATCTAGTCAGTTATGATGGCTACACCTTC
CDR3 protein: CASSQVNLVSYDGYTF
J gene: TRBJ1-2
D gene: NA
clone size: few
V gene: TRBV4-1

CDR3 DNA: TGTGCCAGCAGCAGAGAGGAAGAGACCCAGTACTTC
CDR3 protein: CASSREEETQYF
J gene: TRBJ2-5
D gene: NA
clone size: many
V gene: TRBV11-2

CDR3 DNA: TGTGCCAGCAGTTACCGGGGAGTCACCGGGGAGCTGTTTTTT
CDR3 protein: CASSYRGVTGELFF
J gene: TRBJ2-2
D gene: NA
clone size: many
V gene: TRBV6-6

CDR3 DNA: TGCGCCAGCAGCGTATCTGGTTTGGAAAACATTCAGTACTTC
CDR3 protein: CASSVSGLENIQYF
J gene: TRBJ2-4
D gene: NA
clone size: NA
V gene: TRBV5-1

CDR3 DNA: TGTGCCAGCAGCTTGGGGTGGTACACCGGGGAGCTGTTTTTT
CDR3 protein: CASSLGWYTGELFF
J gene: TRBJ2-2
D gene: NA
clone size: NA
V gene: TRBV5-6

CDR3 DNA: TGTGCCAGCAGCCCCGACACCTTAAGGGGAAGATCCTACGAGCAGTACTTC
CDR3 protein: CASSPDTLRGRSYEQYF
J gene: TRBJ2-7
D gene: NA
clone size: few
V gene: TRBV12-3/TRBV12-4

CDR3 DNA: TGCAGCGTTGCTACCTCCTACGAGCAGTACTTC
CDR3 protein: CSVATSYEQYF
J gene: TRBJ2-7
D gene: NA
clone size: many
V gene: TRBV29-1

CDR3 DNA: TGTGCCAGCAGGCGGACAGGGATTAACAATGAGCAGTTCTTC
CDR3 protein: CASRRTGINNEQFF
J gene: TRBJ2-1
D gene: TRBD1
clone size: few
V gene: TRBV6-2/TRBV6-3

CDR3 DNA: TGTGCCAGCAGCCGGGGGACATTTGAAGCTTTCTTT
CDR3 protein: CASSRGTFEAFF
J gene: TRBJ1-1
D gene: NA
clone size: few
V gene: TRBV3-1

CDR3 DNA: TGTGCCAGCAGCTTTCAGTACCAAGAGACCCAGTACTTC
CDR3 protein: CASSFQYQETQYF
J gene: TRBJ2-5
D gene: NA
clone size: few
V gene: TRBV7-2

CDR3 DNA: TGTGCCAGCAGTAGGCAGGAACAAGAGACCCAGTACTTC
CDR3 protein: CASSRQEQETQYF
J gene: TRBJ2-5
D gene: NA
clone size: once
V gene: TRBV6-5

CDR3 DNA: TGCGCCAGCAGCTCGGAGGGTTCCTACGAGCAGTACTTC
CDR3 protein: CASSSEGSYEQYF
J gene: TRBJ2-7
D gene: NA
clone size: NA
V gene: TRBV5-1

CDR3 DNA: TGCGCCAGCAGCCAAGATCGAACGGTGGCGGGGACTCACTATGGCTACACCTTC
CDR3 protein: CASSQDRTVAGTHYGYTF
J gene: TRBJ1-2
D gene: NA
clone size: few
V gene: TRBV4-1

CDR3 DNA: TGCGCCAGCAAGTGGGGACTAGCGGATAACACCGGGGAGCTGTTTTTT
CDR3 protein: CASKWGLADNTGELFF
J gene: TRBJ2-2
D gene: TRBD2
clone size: few
V gene: TRBV5-1

CDR3 DNA: TGTGCCAGCAGCGTACAGACGGGGAACACTGAAGCTTTCTTT
CDR3 protein: CASSVQTGNTEAFF
J gene: TRBJ1-1
D gene: NA
clone size: many
V gene: TRBV9

CDR3 DNA: TGTGCCAGCAGCTTGGGACTAAACACCGGGGAGCTGTTTTTT
CDR3 protein: CASSLGLNTGELFF
J gene: TRBJ2-2
D gene: TRBD2
clone size: NA
V gene: TRBV7-3

CDR3 DNA: TGCGCCAGCAGCTGGAGCTTGGGGGGGCAAGAGACCCAGTACTTC
CDR3 protein: CASSWSLGGQETQYF
J gene: TRBJ2-5
D gene: TRBD2
clone size: NA
V gene: TRBV5-1

CDR3 DNA: TGTGCCACCAAGAGGCGAGGGGGCTTAAACAATGAGCAGTTCTTC
CDR3 protein: CATKRRGGLNNEQFF
J gene: TRBJ2-1
D gene: TRBD1
clone size: many
V gene: TRBV6-1

CDR3 DNA: TGCGCCAGCAGCCAGGCCAGCGGGCATAATTCACCCCTCCACTTT
CDR3 protein: CASSQASGHNSPLHF
J gene: TRBJ1-6
D gene: NA
clone size: NA
V gene: TRBV4-3

CDR3 DNA: TGTGCCAGCAGCTCGACTCAAATGGGCACTGAAGCTTTCTTT
CDR3 protein: CASSSTQMGTEAFF
J gene: TRBJ1-1
D gene: NA
clone size: NA
V gene: TRBV7-6

CDR3 DNA: TGTGCCAGCAGTCCGGGACAGGGGATTCGGCCGGGCTACACCTTC
CDR3 protein: CASSPGQGIRPGYTF
J gene: TRBJ1-2
D gene: TRBD1
clone size: few
V gene: TRBV6-6

CDR3 DNA: TGTGCCAGCTCTCCTCAAGGGGGCAGCCCAGATACGCAGTATTTT
CDR3 protein: CASSPQGGSPDTQYF
J gene: TRBJ2-3
D gene: TRBD1
clone size: few
V gene: TRBV18

CDR3 DNA: TGCGCCAGCAGTTGGAGCCGGGCGGGTGAAAAACTGTTTTTT
CDR3 protein: CASSWSRAGEKLFF
J gene: TRBJ1-4
D gene: NA
clone size: NA
V gene: TRBV4-1

CDR3 DNA: TGTGCCACCAGCAGGGGGGTGATGGGGACCCAGTACTTC
CDR3 protein: CATSRGVMGTQYF
J gene: TRBJ2-5
D gene: NA
clone size: many
V gene: TRBV15

CDR3 DNA: TGTGCCAGCAGCTATCCCGGGACAGGGTCCTACGAGCAGTACTTC
CDR3 protein: CASSYPGTGSYEQYF
J gene: TRBJ2-7
D gene: TRBD1
clone size: few
V gene: TRBV7-2

CDR3 DNA: TGTGCCAGCACCTCAACGGTGGGATACGAGCAGTACTTC
CDR3 protein: CASTSTVGYEQYF
J gene: TRBJ2-7
D gene: NA
clone size: many
V gene: TRBV6-5

CDR3 DNA: TGTGCCAGCAGCCCTTGGACAGGACCTGGAAGGGCACCCGGGGAGCTGTTTTTT
CDR3 protein: CASSPWTGPGRAPGELFF
J gene: TRBJ2-2
D gene: TRBD1
clone size: few
V gene: TRBV7-6

CDR3 DNA: TGTGCCAGCAGCCCCCGAGATGAGCAGTTCTTC
CDR3 protein: CASSPRDEQFF
J gene: TRBJ2-1
D gene: NA
clone size: NA
V gene: TRBV28

CDR3 DNA: TGTGCCAGCAGCTTAGATCGGACTGGGACAAATGAGCAGTTCTTC
CDR3 protein: CASSLDRTGTNEQFF
J gene: TRBJ2-1
D gene: NA
clone size: NA
V gene: TRBV11-2

CDR3 DNA: TGTGCCAGCAGGACAGGGAATTATGGCTACACCTTC
CDR3 protein: CASRTGNYGYTF
J gene: TRBJ1-2
D gene: TRBD1
clone size: many
V gene: TRBV6-5

CDR3 DNA: TGTGCCAGCAGTCAAGGACTAGTATCAGATACGCAGTATTTT
CDR3 protein: CASSQGLVSDTQYF
J gene: TRBJ2-3
D gene: TRBD2
clone size: few
V gene: TRBV12-3/TRBV12-4

CDR3 DNA: TGTGCCAGCAGGCGTATAGCGAGTAGCAGGACCCCCGGGGAGCTGTTTTTT
CDR3 protein: CASRRIASSRTPGELFF
J gene: TRBJ2-2
D gene: NA
clone size: NA
V gene: TRBV7-6

CDR3 DNA: TGTGCCAGCAGCCCAACGTTGCGGGGGGCGTTGGTTGAGCAGTTCTTC
CDR3 protein: CASSPTLRGALVEQFF
J gene: TRBJ2-1
D gene: TRBD2
clone size: few
V gene: TRBV7-2

CDR3 DNA: TGTGCCAGCAGTTTCTACGGACAGGGGGCTGAAGCTTTCTTT
CDR3 protein: CASSFYGQGAEAFF
J gene: TRBJ1-1
D gene: TRBD1
clone size: few
V gene: TRBV12-3/TRBV12-4

CDR3 DNA: TGTGCCACCAGTGAAGCGAACACTGAAGCTTTCTTT
CDR3 protein: CATSEANTEAFF
J gene: TRBJ1-1
D gene: NA
clone size: few
V gene: TRBV24-1

CDR3 DNA: TGTGCCAGTAGTACGGCAGGGAGACAGCCCCAGCATTTT
CDR3 protein: CASSTAGRQPQHF
J gene: TRBJ1-5
D gene: NA
clone size: NA
V gene: TRBV19

CDR3 DNA: TGTGCCAGTACCCCGACAGGCTATGGCTACACCTTC
CDR3 protein: CASTPTGYGYTF
J gene: TRBJ1-2
D gene: NA
clone size: NA
V gene: TRBV19

CDR3 DNA: TGTGCCAGCAGCTATTGGAGGGGAGGCACTGAAGCTTTCTTT
CDR3 protein: CASSYWRGGTEAFF
J gene: TRBJ1-1
D gene: NA
clone size: many
V gene: TRBV11-2

CDR3 DNA: TGCGCCAGCAGGGTGGACAGGAATCAGCCCCAGCATTTT
CDR3 protein: CASRVDRNQPQHF
J gene: TRBJ1-5
D gene: TRBD1
clone size: many
V gene: TRBV5-1